This passage covers 20 T cell receptor beta chains from one sample sequenced in a study of cytomegalovirus exposure and HLA in healthy donors. PCR employed 60 Vbeta and 13 Jbeta primers. Data came from immunoSEQ multiplex PCR; TCRdb stores just in-frame clones and leaves some out. The sample carries 100,000 to 150,000 clones, over 65% recorded once. Sequencing was performed on PBMCs. The receptors were sampled from a man between 25 and 39 years old in good health and CMV-seropositive.

Of note for this clone: The same CDR3 can be traced to other DNA sequences in this sample. The CDR3 region is CASSEWRDSGELFF. The CDR3 nucleotides read TGTGCCAGCAGCGAGTGGCGGGATTCCGGGGAGCTGTTTTTT. The chain joins TRBV6-1 to TRBJ2-2, with D tentatively TRBD2 (6 bases). Germline values: CDR1 MNHNS, CDR2 SASEGT. CDR3 length equals 14 residues. The V end lost 6 bases, the J end lost 6 bases, and 14 bases lay between the germline ends.

A word on this clone: Sequence at one end of the junction differs from germline and may be a read error. The genes are TRBV7-7 and TRBJ2-7; perhaps D is TRBD1 or TRBD2 (5 bases each). In germline, CDR1 is SSHAT, CDR2 FNYEAQ (reference sequence). The CDR3 is made up of 15 amino acids. In DNA, the CDR3 is TGTGCTAGCAGCTTAGGAGGCAGGGTGAGGTACGAGCAGTACTTC. Encoded protein: CASSLGGRVRYEQYF.

The rearrangement joins TRBV15 to TRBJ2-7, with 7 bases aligning to TRBD1. The ends lost 0 bases at V and 1 base at J; junction bases unmatched: 6. The CDR3 is made up of 16 amino acids. In germline, CDR1 is LNHNV, CDR2 YYDKDF (reference sequence). CDR3 sequence (DNA): TGTGCCACCAGCAGAGATTGGACAGGTGGGTCCTACGAGCAGTACTTC. Translation: CATSRDWTGGSYEQYF.

V gene TRBV7-9 combines with J gene TRBJ2-5; no firm D call. V was pared by 3 bases and J by 5 bases, with 4 bases between. Germline V gene lookup returns CDR1 SEHNR and CDR2 FQNEAQ (reference sequence). The CDR3 runs 11 residues. The DNA of the CDR3 is TGTGCCAGCAGCTTGTCGGAGACCCAGTACTTC. It specifies CASSLSETQYF. Together with reference TRBV7-9 and TRBJ2-5, the CDR3 gives the full variable domain: DTGVSQNPRHKITKRGQNVTFRCDPISEHNRLYWYRQTLGQGPEFLTYFQNEAQLEKSRLLSDRFSAERPKGSFSTLEIQRTEQGDSAMYLCASSLSETQYFGPGTRLLVL.

The CDR3 nucleotides are TGTGCCAGCACCCTGGGACTAGCGGGAGACGAGCAGTTCTTC. The encoded protein is CASTLGLAGDEQFF. The chain has TRBV2 and TRBJ2-1; 14 nucleotides line up with TRBD2. This CDR3 has 14 amino acids. Per germline, CDR1 SNHLY and CDR2 FYNNEI. V was clipped by 7 bases and J by 10 bases; unmatched bases: 6. The full variable domain, in which reference TRBV2 and TRBJ2-1 provide the parts outside the CDR3, is EPEVTQTPSHQVTQMGQEVILRCVPISNHLYFYWYRQILGQKVEFLVSFYNNEISEKSEIFDDQFSVERPDGSNFTLKIRSTKLEDSAMYFCASTLGLAGDEQFFGPGTRLTVL.

Only one count was recorded for this clone. This rearrangement joins TRBV2 to TRBJ1-5; D is possibly TRBD1 (6 bases). The CDR3 contains 15 residues. Germline V gives CDR1 SNHLY, CDR2 FYNNEI. Deletions cut 4 bases from V and 7 bases from J, with 17 bases between. The CDR3 DNA follows: TGTGCCAGCAGTGGATTACAGGGATCGTACCAGCCCCAGCATTTT. It specifies CASSGLQGSYQPQHF.

The V and J genes are TRBV30 and TRBJ1-2; D might be TRBD1 (5 bases). V gave up 3 bases and J gave up 1 base, with 9 bases separating them. From germline, CDR1 is GTSNPN and CDR2 SVGIG (reference sequence). The CDR3 loop spans 13 amino acids. CDR3 region: CAWRAGLNYGYTF. The CDR3 DNA reads as TGTGCCTGGAGAGCAGGGCTTAACTATGGCTACACCTTC.

A few counts support this clone. The chain joins TRBV19 to TRBJ2-1; TRBD1 is a possible D gene (6 bases). V was pared by 7 bases and J by 10 bases, with 14 bases between. The CDR3 is 12 residues long. Germline CDR1 is LNHDA and CDR2 is SQIVND (reference sequence). CDR3 DNA: TGTGCCAGTAAGATGGGCCAGGGGGAGCAGTTCTTC. Protein product: CASKMGQGEQFF.

This chain links TRBV7-2 with TRBJ2-1; D might be TRBD2 (5 bases). V gave up 7 bases and J gave up 0 bases, with 10 bases separating them. This CDR3 has 14 amino acids. Germline V gene sequence: CDR1 SGHTA, CDR2 FQGNSA. The CDR3 DNA reads TGTGCCAGCACTAGCCGTAGCTCCTACAATGAGCAGTTCTTC. This codes for CASTSRSSYNEQFF. Supplemented by reference TRBV7-2 and TRBJ2-1, the full variable domain reads GAGVSQSPSNKVTEKGKDVELRCDPISGHTALYWYRQSLGQGLEFLIYFQGNSAPDKSGLPSDRFSAERTGGSVSTLTIQRTQQEDSAVYLCASTSRSSYNEQFFGPGTRLTVL.

For the CDR3, the DNA is TGTGCCAGCAGCTTAGAGGCCCCTTACAGGAGAAACACCGGGGAGCTGTTTTTT. Translating gives CASSLEAPYRRNTGELFF. The chain is built from TRBV7-8 and TRBJ2-2; tentatively, D is TRBD1 (5 bases). From germline, CDR1 is SGHVS and CDR2 FQNEAQ. The CDR3 has 18 residues. V was clipped by 1 base and J by 2 bases, with 17 bases between them.

This chain links TRBV11-2 with TRBJ1-1; 8 bases match TRBD1. CDR3 length: 18 residues. The V gene end was trimmed by 4 bases and the J gene end by 2 bases; junction bases not matched to a gene: 15. Germline CDR1 is SGHAT and CDR2 is FQNNGV. The CDR3 reads CASSSGQVLGARNTEAFF. DNA for the CDR3: TGTGCCAGCAGCTCGGGACAGGTCTTGGGTGCTAGAAACACTGAAGCTTTCTTT.

The rearrangement joins TRBV7-9 to TRBJ2-3, with 11 nucleotides matching TRBD2. There are 16 residues in the CDR3. The trim removed 2 bases at V and 0 bases at J, leaving 1 base unmatched. The germline V gene has CDR1 SEHNR and CDR2 FQNEAQ (reference sequence). The CDR3 nucleotides are TGTGCCAGCAGCTTAAGGACTAGCGGGAGCACAGATACGCAGTATTTT. It encodes CASSLRTSGSTDTQYF.

This chain joins TRBV15 and TRBJ2-2, with 9 bases lining up with TRBD1. The CDR3 sequence is 16 residues long. The germline CDR1 and CDR2 sequences are LNHNV and YYDKDF (reference sequence). Trimming removed 2 bases from V and 4 bases from J; junction bases left unmatched: 5. In DNA form, the CDR3 reads TGTGCCACCAGCAGATCCGGGACAGGGATCACCGGGGAGCTGTTTTTT. Encoded protein: CATSRSGTGITGELFF.

The V gene is TRBV4-3, the J gene TRBJ1-1; 7 bases align to TRBD1. From germline, CDR1 is LGHNA and CDR2 YSLEER. Unmatched junction bases numbered 3, after V lost 2 bases and J lost 0 bases. The CDR3 is made up of 15 amino acids. The CDR3 region has the DNA TGCGCCAGCAGCCAACCCGGGACAGTGAACACTGAAGCTTTCTTT. Encoded protein: CASSQPGTVNTEAFF.

The sample holds one count of this clone. This chain uses TRBV6-5 with TRBJ2-7; D may be TRBD1 (5 bases). The CDR3 consists of 14 residues. Germline lookup yields CDR1 MNHEY and CDR2 SVGAGI. V shed 5 bases and J shed 0 bases, with 11 bases lying between them. CDR3 in amino acids: CASSDGHYSYEQYF. The CDR3 nucleotides read TGTGCCAGCAGTGACGGACACTACTCCTACGAGCAGTACTTC.

The chain has TRBV7-8 and TRBJ1-2; the D is unclear. Germline values: CDR1 SGHVS, CDR2 FQNEAQ. V lost 5 bases to trimming and J lost 8 bases, with 12 bases between them. The CDR3 is 12 amino acids. The CDR3 DNA follows: TGTGCCAGCAGCCCCCGAGAGGGAGGCTACACCTTC. This gives the protein CASSPREGGYTF.

J is TRBJ2-5 and V is TRBV5-5; a possible D gene is TRBD1 (6 bases). This CDR3 comprises 15 residues. CDR1 is SGHKS and CDR2 is YYEKEE in the germline V gene (reference sequence). With 3 bases removed from V and 2 bases from J, the gap between germline ends came to 14 bases. The CDR3 region has the DNA TGTGCCAGCAGCTGGCTACAGGGTCAACAAGAGACCCAGTACTTC. Translating it yields CASSWLQGQQETQYF.

In its sample, this clone was seen a few times. CDR3 DNA sequence: TGTGCCAGCAGTGTAGGACTAGCGCCCTACAATGAGCAGTTCTTC. This encodes CASSVGLAPYNEQFF. The chain is built from TRBV6-1 and TRBJ2-1; 9 bases line up with TRBD2. Germline V gives CDR1 MNHNS, CDR2 SASEGT. V gave up 4 bases and J gave up 2 bases; unmatched junction bases: 3. The CDR3 spans 15 residues.

V and J are TRBV19 and TRBJ2-2; no clear D gene. V was shortened by 8 bases and J by 2 bases, with 12 bases between the two germline ends. The CDR3 has 14 residues. CDR1 is LNHDA, CDR2 SQIVND, per germline (reference sequence). The CDR3 nucleotides read TGTGCCAGTCTTGGGCTACCTAACACCGGGGAGCTGTTTTTT. It specifies CASLGLPNTGELFF.

The genes are TRBV4-1 and TRBJ2-2, with D perhaps matching TRBD2 (6 bases). Germline V gives CDR1 MGHRA, CDR2 YSYEKL. Trimming left V 0 bases short and J 2 bases short, with 10 bases between. The CDR3 is made up of 16 amino acids. The CDR3 DNA follows: TGCGCCAGCAGCCAAGATAACGGGAGAAACACCGGGGAGCTGTTTTTT. Protein: CASSQDNGRNTGELFF.